This T cell receptor beta chain was recovered during a study of response to subunit inactivated influenza vaccine. Study observations and caveats: The study's authors posited that every seasonal influenza vaccination enlists few new T cells.

About this clonotype itself: Its antigen is not identified.

Germline loops: CDR1 MNHEY, CDR2 SVGAGI. Trimming took 6 bases from V and 13 from J, leaving 19 bases between them. CDR3 length equals 12 residues. TCRdb analysed the RT-PCR reads with MiXCR anew, one entry per CDR3 protein. The sample comprises over 750,000 distinct CDR3 sequences, around 20% of which are singletons, and 10% rests with the top ten. This sample comprised PBMCs from blood, obtained around 5 days after vaccination. The TCR comes from a man over 45 who received an inactivated influenza vaccine. The chain is built from TRBV6-5 and TRBJ2-7; no definite D call. The CDR3 spells CASSKGRRSSYF. For the CDR3, the DNA is TGTGCCAGCAGCAAAGGACGACGGTCCTCCTACTTC.